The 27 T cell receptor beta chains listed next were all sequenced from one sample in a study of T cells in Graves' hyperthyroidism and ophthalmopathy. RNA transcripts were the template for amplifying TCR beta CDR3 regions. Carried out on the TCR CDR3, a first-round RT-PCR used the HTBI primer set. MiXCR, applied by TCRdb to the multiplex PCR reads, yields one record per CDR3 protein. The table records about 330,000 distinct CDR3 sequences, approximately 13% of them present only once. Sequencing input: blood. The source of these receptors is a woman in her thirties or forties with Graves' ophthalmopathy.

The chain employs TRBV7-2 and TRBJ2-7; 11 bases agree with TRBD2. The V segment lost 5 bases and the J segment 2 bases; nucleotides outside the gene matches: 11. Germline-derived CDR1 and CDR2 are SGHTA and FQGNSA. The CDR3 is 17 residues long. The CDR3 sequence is CASSARGRSGGAYEQYF. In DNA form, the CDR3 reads TGTGCCAGCAGCGCAAGGGGACGTAGCGGGGGGGCCTACGAGCAGTACTTC.

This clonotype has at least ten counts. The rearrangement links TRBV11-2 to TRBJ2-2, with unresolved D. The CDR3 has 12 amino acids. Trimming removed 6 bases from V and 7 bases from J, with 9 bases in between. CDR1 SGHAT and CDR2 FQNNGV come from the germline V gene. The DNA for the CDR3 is TGTGCCAGCAGGCCTCTAATCGGGGAGCTGTTTTTT. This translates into CASRPLIGELFF.

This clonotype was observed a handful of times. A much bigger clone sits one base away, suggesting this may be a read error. The CDR3 DNA follows: TGTGCCAGCAGAATGATCCGAGGACCCGGCGAGGCCCAGTACTTC. It yields the protein CASRMIRGPGEAQYF. The chain uses TRBV28 and TRBJ2-5; D is unclear. Looked up from germline, CDR1 is MDHEN and CDR2 is SYDVKM. The CDR3 spans 15 residues. V was trimmed by 6 bases and J by 9 bases, leaving 23 bases between them.

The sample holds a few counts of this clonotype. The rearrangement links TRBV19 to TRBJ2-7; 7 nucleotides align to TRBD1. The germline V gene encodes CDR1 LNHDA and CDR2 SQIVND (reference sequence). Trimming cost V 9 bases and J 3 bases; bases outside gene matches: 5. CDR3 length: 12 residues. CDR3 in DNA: TGTGCCAGCCAGGGACAGAGCTACGAGCAGTACTTC. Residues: CASQGQSYEQYF.

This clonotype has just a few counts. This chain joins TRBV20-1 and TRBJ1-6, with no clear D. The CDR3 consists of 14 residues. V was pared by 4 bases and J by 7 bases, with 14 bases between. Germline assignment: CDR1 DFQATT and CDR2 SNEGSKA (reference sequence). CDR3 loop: CSAILGVGNSPLHF. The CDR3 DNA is TGCAGTGCTATCCTCGGGGTGGGGAATTCACCCCTCCACTTT.

The CDR3 nucleotides read TGTGCCAGCAGTTCAGGAGGGGGGAACACCGGGGAGCTGTTTTTT. Translating gives CASSSGGGNTGELFF. The V gene is TRBV12-3 or TRBV12-4, the J gene TRBJ2-2, with D possibly being TRBD1 or TRBD2 (6 bases each). The length of the CDR3 is 15 residues. The V and J ends lost 4 bases and 1 base respectively, with 10 bases between them.

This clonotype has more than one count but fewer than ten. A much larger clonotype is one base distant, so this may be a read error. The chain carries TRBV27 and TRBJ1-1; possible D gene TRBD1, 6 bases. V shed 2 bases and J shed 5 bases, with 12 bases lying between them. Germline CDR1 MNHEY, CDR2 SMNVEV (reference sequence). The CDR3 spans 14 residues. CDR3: CASSLDWGRTEAFF. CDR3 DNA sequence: TGTGCCAGCAGTTTAGACTGGGGGCGGACTGAAGCTTTCTTT.

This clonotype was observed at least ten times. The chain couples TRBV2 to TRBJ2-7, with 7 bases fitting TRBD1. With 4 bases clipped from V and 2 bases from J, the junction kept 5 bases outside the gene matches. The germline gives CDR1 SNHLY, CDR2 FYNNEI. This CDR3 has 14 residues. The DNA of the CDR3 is TGTGCCAGCAGTGTTAACAGGGGCGCCTACGAGCAGTACTTC. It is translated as CASSVNRGAYEQYF.

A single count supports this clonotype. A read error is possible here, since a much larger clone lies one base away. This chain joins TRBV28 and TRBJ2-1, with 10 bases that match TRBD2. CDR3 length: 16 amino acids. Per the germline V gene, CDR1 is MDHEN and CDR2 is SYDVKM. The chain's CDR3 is CASRVKREGLLNGQFF. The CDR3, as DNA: TGTGCCAGCAGGGTTAAGCGGGAGGGATTATTGAATGGGCAGTTCTTC.

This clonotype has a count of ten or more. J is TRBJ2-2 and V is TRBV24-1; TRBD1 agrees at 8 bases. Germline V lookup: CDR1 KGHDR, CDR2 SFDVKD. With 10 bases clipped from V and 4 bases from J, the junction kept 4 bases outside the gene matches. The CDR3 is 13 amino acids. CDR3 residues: CATKTGVTGELFF. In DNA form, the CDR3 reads TGTGCCACGAAGACAGGGGTCACCGGGGAGCTGTTTTTT.

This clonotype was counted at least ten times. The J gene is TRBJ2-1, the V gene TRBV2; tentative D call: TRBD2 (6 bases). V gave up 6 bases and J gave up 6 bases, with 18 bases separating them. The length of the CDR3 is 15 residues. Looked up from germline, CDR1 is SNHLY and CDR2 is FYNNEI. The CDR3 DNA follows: TGTGCCAGCAGGGTCGTGCGGGGCCCGGGCAATGAGCAGTTCTTC. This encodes CASRVVRGPGNEQFF.

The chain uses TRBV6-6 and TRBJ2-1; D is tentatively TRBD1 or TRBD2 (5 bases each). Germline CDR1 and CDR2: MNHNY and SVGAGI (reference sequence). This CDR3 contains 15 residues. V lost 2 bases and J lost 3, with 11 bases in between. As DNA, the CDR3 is TGTGCCAGCAGTTACAGGGACCGACTCTACAATGAGCAGTTCTTC. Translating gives CASSYRDRLYNEQFF.

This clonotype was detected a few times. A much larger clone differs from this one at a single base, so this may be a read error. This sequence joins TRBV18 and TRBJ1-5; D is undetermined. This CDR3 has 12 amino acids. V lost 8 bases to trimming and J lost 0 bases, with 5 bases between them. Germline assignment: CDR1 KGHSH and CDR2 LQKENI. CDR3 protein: CASRSSNQPQHF. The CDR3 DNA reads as TGTGCCAGCCGGAGTAGCAATCAGCCCCAGCATTTT.

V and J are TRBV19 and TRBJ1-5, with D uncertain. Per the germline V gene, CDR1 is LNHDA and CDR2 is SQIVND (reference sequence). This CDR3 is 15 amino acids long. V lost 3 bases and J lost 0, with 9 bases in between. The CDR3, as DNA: TGTGCCAGTAGTATCTTCTCCAATAGCAATCAGCCCCAGCATTTT. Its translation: CASSIFSNSNQPQHF.

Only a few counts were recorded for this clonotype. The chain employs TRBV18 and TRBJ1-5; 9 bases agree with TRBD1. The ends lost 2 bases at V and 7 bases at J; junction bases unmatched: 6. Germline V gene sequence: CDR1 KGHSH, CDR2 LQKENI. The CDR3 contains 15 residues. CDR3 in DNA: TGTGCCAGCTCACCAGAGACAGGGGGGAAACAGCCCCAGCATTTT. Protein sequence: CASSPETGGKQPQHF.

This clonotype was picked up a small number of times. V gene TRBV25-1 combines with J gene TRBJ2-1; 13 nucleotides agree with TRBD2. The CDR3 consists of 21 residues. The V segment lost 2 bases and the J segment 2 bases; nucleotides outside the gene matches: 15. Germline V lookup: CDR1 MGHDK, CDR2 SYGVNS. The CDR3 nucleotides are TGTGCCAGCAGTGAAAGGTTCCTTTCGGGACTAGCGGGAACTGCCTACAATGAGCAGTTCTTC. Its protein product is CASSERFLSGLAGTAYNEQFF.

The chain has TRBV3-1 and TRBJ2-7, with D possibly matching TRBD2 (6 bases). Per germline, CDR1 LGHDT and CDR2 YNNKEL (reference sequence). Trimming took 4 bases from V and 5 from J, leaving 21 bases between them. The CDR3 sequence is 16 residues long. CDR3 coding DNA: TGTGCCAGCAGCCGCTCCCCCCAGGGAGGTGGCGACGAGCAGTACTTC. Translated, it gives CASSRSPQGGGDEQYF.

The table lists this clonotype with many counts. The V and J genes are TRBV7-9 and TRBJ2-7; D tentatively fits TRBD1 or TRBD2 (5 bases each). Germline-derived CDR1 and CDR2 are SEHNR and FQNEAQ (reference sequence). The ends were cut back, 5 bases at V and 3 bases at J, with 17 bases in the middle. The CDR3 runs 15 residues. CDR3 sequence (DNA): TGTGCCAGCAGCCCTGACGGGGCCCACCACTACGAGCAGTACTTC. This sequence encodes CASSPDGAHHYEQYF.

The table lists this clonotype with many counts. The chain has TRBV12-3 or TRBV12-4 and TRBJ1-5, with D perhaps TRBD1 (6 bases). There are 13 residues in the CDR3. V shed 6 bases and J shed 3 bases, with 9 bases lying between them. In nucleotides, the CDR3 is TGTGCCAGCAGACCGGGACACAATCAGCCCCAGCATTTT. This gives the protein CASRPGHNQPQHF.

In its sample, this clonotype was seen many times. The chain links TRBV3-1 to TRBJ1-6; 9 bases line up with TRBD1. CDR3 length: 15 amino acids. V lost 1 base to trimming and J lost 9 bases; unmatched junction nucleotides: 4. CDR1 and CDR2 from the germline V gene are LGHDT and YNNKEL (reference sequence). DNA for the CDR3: TGTGCCAGCAGCCAAGTTGGGACAGGGATTTCACCCCTCCACTTT. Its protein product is CASSQVGTGISPLHF.

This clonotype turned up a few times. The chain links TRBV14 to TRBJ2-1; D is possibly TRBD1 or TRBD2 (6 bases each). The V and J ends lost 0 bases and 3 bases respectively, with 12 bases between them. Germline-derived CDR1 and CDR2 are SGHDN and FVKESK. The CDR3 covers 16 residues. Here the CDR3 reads CASSQEDGGLYNEQFF. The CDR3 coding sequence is TGTGCCAGCAGCCAAGAGGATGGGGGGCTCTACAATGAGCAGTTCTTC.

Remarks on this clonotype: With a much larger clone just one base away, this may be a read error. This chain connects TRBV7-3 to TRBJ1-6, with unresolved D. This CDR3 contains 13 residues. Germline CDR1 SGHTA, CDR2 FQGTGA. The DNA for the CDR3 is TGTGCCAGCAGCTTAGAACATAATCCACCCCTCCACTTT. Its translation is CASSLEHNPPLHF.

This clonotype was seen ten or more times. The CDR3 bases are TGTGCCAGCAGCCAAACTACCGGGACAGGGAACACTGAAGCTTTCTTT. It specifies CASSQTTGTGNTEAFF. This chain uses TRBV3-1 with TRBJ1-1; TRBD1 matches at 8 bases. The CDR3 extends over 16 amino acids. Unmatched junction bases numbered 6, after V lost 2 bases and J lost 1 base. Per germline, CDR1 LGHDT and CDR2 YNNKEL (reference sequence).

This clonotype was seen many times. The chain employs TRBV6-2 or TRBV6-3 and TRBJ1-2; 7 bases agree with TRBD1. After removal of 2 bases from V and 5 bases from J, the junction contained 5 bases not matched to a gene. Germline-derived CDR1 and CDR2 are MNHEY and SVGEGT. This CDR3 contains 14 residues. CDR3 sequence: CASSYLDREYGYTF. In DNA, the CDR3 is TGTGCCAGCAGTTACCTTGACAGGGAGTATGGCTACACCTTC.

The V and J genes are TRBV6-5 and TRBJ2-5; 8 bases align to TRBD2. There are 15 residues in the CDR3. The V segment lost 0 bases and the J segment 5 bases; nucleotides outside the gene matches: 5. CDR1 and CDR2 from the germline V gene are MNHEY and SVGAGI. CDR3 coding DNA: TGTGCCAGCAGTTACTCGACGGGAGGGTCGGAGACCCAGTACTTC. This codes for CASSYSTGGSETQYF.

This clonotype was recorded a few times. CDR3 in amino acids: CAWTQDRINSPLHF. CDR3 bases: TGTGCCTGGACTCAAGACAGGATTAATTCACCCCTCCACTTT. This sequence joins TRBV30 and TRBJ1-6; weak D call: TRBD1 (6 bases). Trimming shortened V by 4 bases and J by 6 bases, and 13 bases separated the two germline ends. The CDR3 is 14 amino acids. Germline V CDR1 and CDR2: GTSNPN, SVGIG (reference sequence).

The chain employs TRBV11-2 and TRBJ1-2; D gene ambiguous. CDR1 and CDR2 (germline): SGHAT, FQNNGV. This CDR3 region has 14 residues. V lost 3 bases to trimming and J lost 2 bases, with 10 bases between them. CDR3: CASSLDGVNYGYTF. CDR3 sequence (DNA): TGTGCCAGCAGCTTGGACGGGGTGAACTATGGCTACACCTTC.